The 25 T cell receptor beta chains below were found in one sample sequenced in a study of blood T cells in healthy people across ages. For the second PCR, which ran for roughly 7 to 11 cycles, a sample-barcoded 5' primer and a J-beta primer mix were used. One entry per CDR3 protein, called by TCRdb with MiXCR from the 5' RACE reads. This table has about 1,500,000 distinct CDR3 sequences, roughly 30% appearing once. The sequencing input was blood. All receptors come from a woman aged 25 to 45 in good health.

This clonotype was picked up a small number of times. J is TRBJ2-1 and V is TRBV7-9, with TRBD2 matching over 9 bases. The J segment lost 5 bases and the V segment lost 3 bases, leaving 2 bases of the junction unmatched. The germline gives CDR1 SEHNR, CDR2 FQNEAQ (reference sequence). The CDR3 sequence is 14 residues long. CDR3 sequence reads: CASSFLAGNNEQFF. As DNA, the CDR3 is TGTGCCAGCAGCTTTCTAGCGGGAAACAATGAGCAGTTCTTC. The whole variable domain, filled in from reference TRBV7-9 and TRBJ2-1, reads DTGVSQNPRHKITKRGQNVTFRCDPISEHNRLYWYRQTLGQGPEFLTYFQNEAQLEKSRLLSDRFSAERPKGSFSTLEIQRTEQGDSAMYLCASSFLAGNNEQFFGPGTRLTVL.

The chain carries TRBV2 and TRBJ1-1; D possibly corresponds to TRBD1 (6 bases). V was trimmed by 4 bases and J by 0 bases, leaving 9 bases between them. CDR1 is SNHLY and CDR2 is FYNNEI in the germline V gene. This CDR3 has 14 residues. CDR3 region: CASSAHRVNTEAFF. The DNA of the CDR3 is TGTGCCAGCAGTGCCCACAGGGTGAACACTGAAGCTTTCTTT. The whole variable domain, filled in from reference TRBV2 and TRBJ1-1, reads EPEVTQTPSHQVTQMGQEVILRCVPISNHLYFYWYRQILGQKVEFLVSFYNNEISEKSEIFDDQFSVERPDGSNFTLKIRSTKLEDSAMYFCASSAHRVNTEAFFGQGTRLTVV.

The CDR3 sequence is CASSEEGKETQYF. The CDR3 bases are TGTGCCAGCAGTGAAGAGGGAAAAGAGACCCAGTACTTC. The rearrangement uses TRBV2 and TRBJ2-5; no clear D gene. Germline V gene data show CDR1 as SNHLY and CDR2 as FYNNEI. Trimming pared 1 base from V and 3 bases from J, leaving 6 bases between. The length of the CDR3 is 13 residues.

This clonotype occurred a few times. The rearrangement uses TRBV2 and TRBJ1-2; D gene unclear. Germline-derived CDR1 and CDR2 are SNHLY and FYNNEI. The CDR3 contains 13 residues. V was shortened by 3 bases and J by 2 bases, with 7 bases between the two germline ends. The CDR3 DNA is TGTGCCAGCAGTGACTTACAGAACTATGGCTACACCTTC. It is translated as CASSDLQNYGYTF.

The sample holds one count of this clonotype. The CDR3 DNA reads as TGTGCCAGCAGCTCGCCGGGACTAGCGGGATCCGAGCAGTTCTTC. Translation gives CASSSPGLAGSEQFF. The chain combines TRBV7-9 with TRBJ2-1; TRBD2 matches 13 bases. From germline, CDR1 is SEHNR and CDR2 FQNEAQ (reference sequence). The CDR3 covers 15 residues. V gave up 4 bases and J gave up 10 bases; unmatched junction bases: 7.

This clonotype occurred a few times. This rearrangement joins TRBV7-9 to TRBJ1-1; TRBD1 matches at 7 bases. The CDR3 sequence is 14 residues long. Germline V lookup: CDR1 SEHNR, CDR2 FQNEAQ (reference sequence). Germline trimming cut 3 bases from V and 2 bases from J; bases unmatched to any gene: 3. The CDR3 nucleotides read TGTGCCAGCAGCTTCACAGGGGCCAACACTGAAGCTTTCTTT. Translating it yields CASSFTGANTEAFF.

The chain has TRBV7-2 and TRBJ2-7; no reliable D call. V was trimmed by 0 bases and J by 5 bases, leaving 8 bases between them. This CDR3 has 13 amino acids. The germline gives CDR1 SGHTA, CDR2 FQGNSA. The CDR3 sequence is CASSLAAHDEQYF. The CDR3 DNA is TGTGCCAGCAGCTTAGCGGCCCACGACGAGCAGTACTTC.

The V call is TRBV7-9, the J call TRBJ2-1, with D tentatively TRBD2 (5 bases). The germline gives CDR1 SEHNR, CDR2 FQNEAQ (reference sequence). Trimming stripped 5 bases from V and 3 bases from J, with 14 bases between. This CDR3 region has 15 residues. The CDR3 loop is CASSAREPLYNEQFF. CDR3 in DNA: TGTGCCAGCAGCGCCCGGGAACCTCTCTACAATGAGCAGTTCTTC.

On this clonotype itself: The junction shows a germline mismatch at one end, possibly a read error. The CDR3 is CSEHRGGTQDF. CDR3 bases: TGCAGCGAGCACAGGGGGGGGACCCAGGACTTC. J is TRBJ2-5 and V is TRBV29-1, with D perhaps TRBD1 (8 bases). This CDR3 region has 11 residues. From germline, CDR1 is SQVTM and CDR2 ANQGSEA.

This clonotype came up a few times. This chain links TRBV28 with TRBJ2-7; maybe TRBD2 (5 bases). CDR3 length: 15 residues. The V gene's germline CDR1 is MDHEN and CDR2 SYDVKM. The V end was cut by 6 bases, the J end by 2 bases, with 17 bases between. For the CDR3, the DNA is TGTGCCAGCAGCTCCCGAGGGCTATCTCCCTACGAGCAGTACTTC. Translated: CASSSRGLSPYEQYF.

The J gene is TRBJ2-5, the V gene TRBV15, with 9 nucleotides matching TRBD1. This CDR3 spans 13 amino acids. Trimming removed 5 bases from V and 5 bases from J; junction bases left unmatched: 3. The V gene's germline CDR1 is LNHNV and CDR2 YYDKDF (reference sequence). In DNA form, the CDR3 reads TGTGCCACCAGCGGGACAGGGAAGGAGACCCAGTACTTC. Protein: CATSGTGKETQYF. The whole variable domain, filled in from reference TRBV15 and TRBJ2-5, reads DAMVIQNPRYQVTQFGKPVTLSCSQTLNHNVMYWYQQKSSQAPKLLFHYYDKDFNNEADTPDNFQSRRPNTSFCFLDIRSPGLGDTAMYLCATSGTGKETQYFGPGTRLLVL.

To note about this clonotype: This may stem from a read error, because a much larger clone lies one nucleotide away. The chain joins TRBV5-6 to TRBJ1-2; TRBD1 is a possible D gene (5 bases). The ends were cut back, 2 bases at V and 4 bases at J, with 15 bases in the middle. This CDR3 has 15 residues. CDR1 is SGHDT and CDR2 is YYEEEE in the germline V gene. CDR3 region: CASSFEGVPLYGYTF. DNA for the CDR3: TGTGCCAGCAGCTTTGAAGGGGTTCCTCTCTATGGCTACACCTTC.

This clonotype was recorded a few times. V usage is TRBV9 and J usage is TRBJ2-1; 14 positions match TRBD2. Trimming removed 2 bases from V and 4 bases from J; junction bases left unmatched: 2. Germline V lookup: CDR1 SGDLS, CDR2 YYNGEE. The CDR3 is 16 residues long. Here the CDR3 reads CASSVRTSGGYNEQFF. As DNA, the CDR3 is TGTGCCAGCAGCGTTAGGACTAGCGGGGGGTACAATGAGCAGTTCTTC. Combining the CDR3 with reference TRBV9 and TRBJ2-1 gives the whole variable domain DSGVTQTPKHLITATGQRVTLRCSPRSGDLSVYWYQQSLDQGLQFLIQYYNGEERAKGNILERFSAQQFPDLHSELNLSSLELGDSALYFCASSVRTSGGYNEQFFGPGTRLTVL.

In regard to this clonotype: Just one base apart from a much larger clone, this may be a read error. The rearrangement joins TRBV5-1 to TRBJ2-1, with D possibly matching TRBD2 (7 bases). Trimming removed 3 bases from V and 5 bases from J, with 15 bases in between. This CDR3 spans 15 amino acids. CDR1 SGHRS and CDR2 YFSETQ come from the germline V gene. The CDR3 DNA is TGCGCCAGCAGCTCGGGCCTGGGGGGGCACAATGAGCAGTTCTTC. This sequence encodes CASSSGLGGHNEQFF. The complete variable domain, with remaining parts taken from reference TRBV5-1 and TRBJ2-1, reads KAGVTQTPRYLIKTRGQQVTLSCSPISGHRSVSWYQQTPGQGLQFLFEYFSETQRNKGNFPGRFSGRQFSNSRSEMNVSTLELGDSALYLCASSSGLGGHNEQFFGPGTRLTVL.

The chain is built from TRBV15 and TRBJ1-3; D is undetermined. Germline values: CDR1 LNHNV, CDR2 YYDKDF (reference sequence). V dropped 3 bases and J dropped 4 bases, with 16 bases sitting between them. This CDR3 comprises 16 residues. The CDR3, as DNA: TGTGCCACCAGCAGGTTGGGGAGCGGAAGAGGAAACACCATATATTTT. It translates to CATSRLGSGRGNTIYF. The full variable domain, rest sourced from reference TRBV15 and TRBJ1-3, is DAMVIQNPRYQVTQFGKPVTLSCSQTLNHNVMYWYQQKSSQAPKLLFHYYDKDFNNEADTPDNFQSRRPNTSFCFLDIRSPGLGDTAMYLCATSRLGSGRGNTIYFGEGSWLTVV.

This chain links TRBV19 with TRBJ2-2; D gene uncertain. Trimming stripped 8 bases from V and 1 base from J, with 11 bases between. The CDR3 contains 14 residues. CDR1 and CDR2 from the germline V gene are LNHDA and SQIVND (reference sequence). CDR3 bases: TGTGCCAGTTCAACGCACAGGAACACCGGGGAGCTGTTTTTT. Amino acids: CASSTHRNTGELFF.

J is TRBJ2-3 and V is TRBV5-1; 7 bases are a match to TRBD1. The length of the CDR3 is 17 residues. CDR1 and CDR2 (germline): SGHRS, YFSETQ. V lost 4 bases, J lost 1 base, and 12 bases stayed unmatched. The CDR3 sequence: CASSKNTGVRGTDTQYF. In nucleotides, the CDR3 is TGCGCCAGCAGCAAAAACACAGGGGTAAGGGGCACAGATACGCAGTATTTT.

About this clonotype itself: A read error is likely, as this CDR3 ends without the conserved phenylalanine or tryptophan. The DNA is omitted, as the CDR3 cannot be located on it reliably, and the CDR3 follows TCRdb's listing. V gene TRBV21-1 combines with J gene TRBJ2-7; the D call in the table, TRBD2, was not verified against the DNA. TRBV21-1 has pseudogene status. The CDR3 has 19 amino acids, counting both end residues. This CDR3 reads CASSKVCGTSGRGGYEQYL.

The chain uses TRBV24-1 and TRBJ1-2; 10 bases match TRBD1. J gave up 2 bases and V 3 bases, and 2 bases lay outside the gene matches. This CDR3 has 15 amino acids. Germline V lookup: CDR1 KGHDR, CDR2 SFDVKD. CDR3 coding DNA: TGTGCCACCAGTGATCCGACAGGGGGCAACTATGGCTACACCTTC. Protein product: CATSDPTGGNYGYTF.

The genes are TRBV7-3 and TRBJ2-5; TRBD2 matches at 7 bases. J gave up 1 base and V 5 bases, and 10 bases lay outside the gene matches. Germline CDR1 is SGHTA and CDR2 is FQGTGA. There are 16 residues in the CDR3. DNA for the CDR3: TGTGCCAGCAGCCCCCATCGGGGGGAAATCCAAGAGACCCAGTACTTC. Translating it yields CASSPHRGEIQETQYF.

This clonotype has more than one count but fewer than ten. This sequence joins TRBV12-3 or TRBV12-4 and TRBJ2-1, with D possibly TRBD2 on 6 matching bases. The CDR3 totals 17 residues. Trimming removed 6 bases from V and 0 bases from J, with 18 bases in between. The CDR3 bases are TGTGCCAGCAGGTTATCCTTTTGGGGGGTCTCCTACAATGAGCAGTTCTTC. It encodes CASRLSFWGVSYNEQFF.

This chain links TRBV4-1 with TRBJ1-2; D possibly corresponds to TRBD1 (5 bases). The germline V gene encodes CDR1 MGHRA and CDR2 YSYEKL. The CDR3 consists of 17 residues. Trimming pared 3 bases from V and 5 bases from J, leaving 22 bases between. The CDR3 DNA reads TGCGCCAGCAGCCAGGGAATTAGACGGAGCAAGGGGTATGGCTACACCTTC. Protein: CASSQGIRRSKGYGYTF.

This sequence joins TRBV3-1 and TRBJ2-4, with 10 bases fitting TRBD2. The germline V gene has CDR1 LGHDT and CDR2 YNNKEL (reference sequence). This CDR3 comprises 14 residues. With V trimmed by 4 bases and J by 13 bases, 10 bases remained unmatched. CDR3 nucleotides: TGTGCCAGCAGCCGCCTAGCGGGGGCGAAGGCCCAGTACTTC. Residues: CASSRLAGAKAQYF.

There are many counts of this clonotype. CDR3 amino acids: CASSLSEQFF. The CDR3 region has the DNA TGTGCCAGCAGCTTATCTGAGCAGTTCTTC. This rearrangement joins TRBV7-9 to TRBJ2-1; D gene unclear. CDR1 and CDR2 (germline): SEHNR, FQNEAQ (reference sequence). V was shortened by 2 bases and J by 9 bases, with 2 bases between the two germline ends. The CDR3 is 10 residues long.

At least ten counts were recorded for this clonotype. The J gene is TRBJ1-4, the V gene TRBV6-6; no definite D call. The CDR3 totals 14 residues. The V end lost 2 bases, the J end lost 1 base, and 5 bases lay between the germline ends. Germline-derived CDR1 and CDR2 are MNHNY and SVGAGI (reference sequence). CDR3 nucleotide sequence: TGTGCCAGCAGTTACCAACTAACTAATGAAAAACTGTTTTTT. Protein product: CASSYQLTNEKLFF.